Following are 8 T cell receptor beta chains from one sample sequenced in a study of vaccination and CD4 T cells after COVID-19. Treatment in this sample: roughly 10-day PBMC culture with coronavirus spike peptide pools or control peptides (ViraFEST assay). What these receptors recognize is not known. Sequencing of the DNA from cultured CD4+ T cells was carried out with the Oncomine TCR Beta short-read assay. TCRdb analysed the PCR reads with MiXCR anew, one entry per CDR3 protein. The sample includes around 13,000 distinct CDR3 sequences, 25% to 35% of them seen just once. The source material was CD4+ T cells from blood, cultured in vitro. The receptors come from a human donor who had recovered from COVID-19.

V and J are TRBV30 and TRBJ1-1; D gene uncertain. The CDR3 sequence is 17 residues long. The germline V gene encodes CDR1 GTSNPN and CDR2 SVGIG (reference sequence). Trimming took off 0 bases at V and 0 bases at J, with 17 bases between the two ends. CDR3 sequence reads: CAWSVLWGFNMNTEAFF. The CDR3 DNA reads TGTGCCTGGAGTGTACTATGGGGTTTCAACATGAACACTGAAGCTTTCTTT. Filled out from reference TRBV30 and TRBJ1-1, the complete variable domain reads SQTIHQWPATLVQPVGSPLSLECTVEGTSNPNLYWYRQAAGRGLQLLFYSVGIGQISSEVPQNLSASRPQDRQFILSSKKLLLSDSGFYLCAWSVLWGFNMNTEAFFGQGTRLTVV.

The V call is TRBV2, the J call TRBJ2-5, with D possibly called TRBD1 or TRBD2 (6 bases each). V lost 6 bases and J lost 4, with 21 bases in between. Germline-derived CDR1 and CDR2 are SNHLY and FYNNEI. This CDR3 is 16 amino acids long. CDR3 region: CASRRDLGGVGETQYF. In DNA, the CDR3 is TGTGCCAGCAGAAGGGATCTGGGGGGCGTCGGAGAGACCCAGTACTTC.

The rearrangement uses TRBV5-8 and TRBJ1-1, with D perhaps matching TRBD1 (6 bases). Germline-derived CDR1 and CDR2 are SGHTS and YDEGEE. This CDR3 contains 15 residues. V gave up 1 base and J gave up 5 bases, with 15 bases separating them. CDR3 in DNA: TGTGCCAGCAGCTTGTACCAGGGGTCGGGTACTGAAGCTTTCTTT. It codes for CASSLYQGSGTEAFF.

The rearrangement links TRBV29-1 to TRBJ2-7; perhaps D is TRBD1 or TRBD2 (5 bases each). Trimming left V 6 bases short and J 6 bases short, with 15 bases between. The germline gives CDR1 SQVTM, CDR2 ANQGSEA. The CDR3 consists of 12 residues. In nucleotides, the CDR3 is TGCAGCGTGGGGTTGACTGGGGGCGAGCAGTACTTC. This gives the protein CSVGLTGGEQYF.

CDR3 coding DNA: TGTGCCAGCAGCTCAGGGGAGGGCTACGAGCAGTACTTC. This sequence encodes CASSSGEGYEQYF. The chain is built from TRBV7-6 and TRBJ2-7; maybe TRBD2 (7 bases). The V and J ends lost 4 bases and 3 bases respectively, with 10 bases between them. Germline V gene sequence: CDR1 SGHVS, CDR2 FNYEAQ. The CDR3 spans 13 residues.

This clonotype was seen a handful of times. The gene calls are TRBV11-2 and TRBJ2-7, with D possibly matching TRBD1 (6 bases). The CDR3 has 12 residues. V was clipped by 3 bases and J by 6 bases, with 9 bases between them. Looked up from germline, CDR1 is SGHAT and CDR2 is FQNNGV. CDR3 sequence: CASSLAGAEQYF. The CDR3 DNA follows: TGTGCCAGCAGCTTGGCAGGGGCCGAGCAGTACTTC.

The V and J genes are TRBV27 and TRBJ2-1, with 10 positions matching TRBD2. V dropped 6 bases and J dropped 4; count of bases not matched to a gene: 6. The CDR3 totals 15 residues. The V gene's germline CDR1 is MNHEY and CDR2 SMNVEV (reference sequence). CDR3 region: CASSRPSGGYNEQFF. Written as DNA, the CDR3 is TGTGCCAGCAGCCGCCCTAGCGGGGGATACAATGAGCAGTTCTTC.

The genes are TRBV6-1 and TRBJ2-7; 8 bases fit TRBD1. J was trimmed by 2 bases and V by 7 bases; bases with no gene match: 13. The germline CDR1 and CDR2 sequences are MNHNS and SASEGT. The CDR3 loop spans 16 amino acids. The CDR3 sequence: CASKVGVGDRTYEQYF. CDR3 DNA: TGTGCCAGCAAAGTTGGAGTCGGGGACAGGACCTACGAGCAGTACTTC.